This entry lists 31 T cell receptor beta chains sequenced from one sample in a study of blood T cell repertoires in COVID-19 (dated by TCRdb to the early 2020s). Libraries were prepared through the immunoSEQ multiplex PCR assay. Drawn from immuneACCESS, this table holds only the in-frame rearrangements with V and J called that TCRdb kept. Clones are partly lost; checked studies trace under half to an unresolved V gene and leave the rest unexplained. The sample table lists some 100,000 clones, roughly 70% of them with a count of one. 3.9% of the sample is held by the ten biggest clonotypes. The specimen sequenced was peripheral blood. Receptors originate from a man aged 65 to 79 with COVID-19, enrolled during active disease.

The chain is built from TRBV11-2 and TRBJ2-7; D is possibly TRBD2 (5 bases). The length of the CDR3 is 14 residues. Germline V gene sequence: CDR1 SGHAT, CDR2 FQNNGV. Trimming removed 4 bases at V and 3 bases at J, with 13 bases between. CDR3 amino acids: CASSSTIQRYEQYF. DNA of the CDR3: TGTGCCAGCAGCTCGACTATTCAGCGCTACGAGCAGTACTTC.

The chain carries TRBV29-1 and TRBJ1-2, with D tentatively TRBD1 (6 bases). The V end lost 5 bases, the J end lost 1 base, and 8 bases lay between the germline ends. This CDR3 is 12 amino acids long. Germline V CDR1 and CDR2: SQVTM, ANQGSEA. The CDR3 DNA reads as TGCAGCGTTCGACAGGATAACTATGGCTACACCTTC. This translates into CSVRQDNYGYTF.

The V call is TRBV29-1, the J call TRBJ2-1; 8 bases align to TRBD1. V gave up 1 base and J gave up 4 bases; unmatched junction bases: 9. CDR3 length equals 16 residues. Germline CDR1 SQVTM, CDR2 ANQGSEA. The CDR3 sequence is CSVEVLGRGLYNEQFF. CDR3 bases: TGCAGCGTTGAAGTCCTTGGCAGGGGGCTATACAATGAGCAGTTCTTC.

This clone was recorded only once. V gene TRBV29-1 combines with J gene TRBJ1-1; D might be TRBD1 (5 bases). Trimming took 7 bases from V and 0 from J, leaving 12 bases between them. The germline CDR1 and CDR2 sequences are SQVTM and ANQGSEA. CDR3 size: 13 residues. The CDR3 coding sequence is TGCAGCGCTTTGACAGTTATGAACACTGAAGCTTTCTTT. Protein sequence: CSALTVMNTEAFF.

This chain joins TRBV28 and TRBJ2-7; D call uncertain. In germline, CDR1 is MDHEN, CDR2 SYDVKM. With 4 bases removed from V and 5 bases from J, the gap between germline ends came to 9 bases. There are 12 residues in the CDR3. The CDR3, as DNA: TGTGCCAGCAGTTCGGAGCCCCACGAGCAGTACTTC. It is translated as CASSSEPHEQYF.

The chain is built from TRBV6-1 and TRBJ1-1; D call uncertain. The V end lost 2 bases, the J end lost 7 bases, and 11 bases lay between the germline ends. This CDR3 spans 13 amino acids. The V gene's germline CDR1 is MNHNS and CDR2 SASEGT. The CDR3 nucleotides are TGTGCCAGCAGTGAACTGCAGGCGAATGAAGCTTTCTTT. It encodes CASSELQANEAFF.

The chain has TRBV4-3 and TRBJ2-2; 10 bases align to TRBD2. There are 16 residues in the CDR3. J gave up 7 bases and V 3 bases, and 8 bases lay outside the gene matches. Germline V gene lookup returns CDR1 LGHNA and CDR2 YSLEER. The CDR3 spells CASSQRLAGVDGELFF. The CDR3 coding sequence is TGCGCCAGCAGCCAGCGGCTAGCGGGAGTTGACGGGGAGCTGTTTTTT.

This chain joins TRBV28 and TRBJ1-5; 12 bases match TRBD1. Looked up from germline, CDR1 is MDHEN and CDR2 is SYDVKM. V dropped 3 bases and J dropped 5; count of bases not matched to a gene: 2. The CDR3 has 15 residues. The CDR3 coding sequence is TGTGCCAGCAGTTTTGGGACAGGGGGCTATCAGCCCCAGCATTTT. Amino acid sequence: CASSFGTGGYQPQHF.

The genes are TRBV6-5 and TRBJ1-4; D not certain. The CDR3 has 16 residues. In germline, CDR1 is MNHEY, CDR2 SVGAGI. V was cut by 0 bases and J by 3 bases, with 11 bases left in between. The CDR3 region is CASSYSPPTANEKLFF. CDR3 nucleotide sequence: TGTGCCAGCAGTTACTCCCCCCCCACGGCTAATGAAAAACTGTTTTTT.

The chain is built from TRBV5-1 and TRBJ2-1; 7 bases align to TRBD1. The CDR3 extends over 15 amino acids. V trimming: 3 bases; J trimming: 2 bases; junction bases outside the gene matches: 5. Germline V gives CDR1 SGHRS, CDR2 YFSETQ. DNA for the CDR3: TGCGCCAGCAGCTGGACCACAGGGGCCTACAATGAGCAGTTCTTC. It translates to CASSWTTGAYNEQFF.

This chain uses TRBV28 with TRBJ1-5; D gene unclear. This CDR3 is built from 14 residues. The germline CDR1 and CDR2 sequences are MDHEN and SYDVKM. The V gene lost 9 bases and the J gene lost 4 bases, with 16 bases spanning the gap. The CDR3 reads CASQEGLFNQPQHF. CDR3 sequence (DNA): TGTGCCAGTCAGGAGGGTCTTTTTAATCAGCCCCAGCATTTT.

This chain uses TRBV7-3 with TRBJ2-1; 13 positions match TRBD2. V gave up 5 bases and J gave up 7 bases; unmatched junction bases: 11. Germline V lookup: CDR1 SGHTA, CDR2 FQGTGA. The CDR3 covers 17 residues. This chain's CDR3 is CASSPDGLAGVGNEQFF. Here the CDR3 DNA reads TGTGCCAGCAGCCCCGACGGACTAGCGGGAGTAGGAAATGAGCAGTTCTTC.

The gene calls are TRBV9 and TRBJ1-2, with 7 bases that match TRBD1. This CDR3 comprises 15 residues. Germline V gene lookup returns CDR1 SGDLS and CDR2 YYNGEE. Trimming cost V 4 bases and J 6 bases; bases outside gene matches: 12. Here the CDR3 DNA reads TGTGCCAGCAGCCCGCGCCCACGGACAGGCGATGGCTACACCTTC. Its translation: CASSPRPRTGDGYTF.

The rearrangement links TRBV5-6 to TRBJ1-2; 9 bases are a match to TRBD1. V shed 4 bases, J shed 7 bases, and the junction held 5 bases outside the gene matches. This CDR3 spans 13 amino acids. Germline V lookup: CDR1 SGHDT, CDR2 YYEEEE. The CDR3 loop reads CASSNRDRVGYTF. The CDR3 nucleotides are TGTGCCAGCAGCAACCGGGACAGGGTTGGCTACACCTTC.

The rearrangement uses TRBV29-1 and TRBJ1-5, with 7 bases fitting TRBD1. Germline CDR1 and CDR2: SQVTM and ANQGSEA. Trimming removed 4 bases from V and 11 bases from J; junction bases left unmatched: 11. The CDR3 is 13 amino acids. CDR3 DNA: TGCAGCGTTGCGGGACAGCGAGAAGGGTCCCAGCATTTT. It translates to CSVAGQREGSQHF.

This clone has a handful of counts. The genes are TRBV29-1 and TRBJ1-2; 10 nucleotides agree with TRBD1. Germline CDR1 and CDR2: SQVTM and ANQGSEA. The CDR3 runs 13 residues. V shed 4 bases, J shed 7 bases, and the junction held 6 bases outside the gene matches. The CDR3 protein is CSVGQGAVGGYTF. The CDR3 region has the DNA TGCAGCGTTGGACAGGGGGCGGTCGGTGGCTACACCTTC.

This chain joins TRBV6-5 and TRBJ2-7, with TRBD2 matching over 8 bases. This CDR3 is built from 13 residues. The germline gives CDR1 MNHEY, CDR2 SVGAGI. The V segment lost 8 bases and the J segment 0 bases; nucleotides outside the gene matches: 3. For the CDR3, the DNA is TGTGCCAGCTCCGGGACTAGCTCCTACGAGCAGTACTTC. Residues: CASSGTSSYEQYF.

The table lists this clone with a few counts. The chain joins TRBV7-9 to TRBJ2-2, with D possibly TRBD1 on 6 matching bases. Germline V gives CDR1 SEHNR, CDR2 FQNEAQ (reference sequence). The germline V and J ends were trimmed by 5 bases and 7 bases, with 17 bases remaining between them. This CDR3 has 15 amino acids. The CDR3 DNA sequence: TGTGCCAGCAGCCCCCTTAAGGGGGTCGACGGGGAGCTGTTTTTT. Its protein is CASSPLKGVDGELFF.

The chain has TRBV28 and TRBJ2-5, with 9 bases lining up with TRBD1. V gave up 6 bases and J gave up 6 bases; unmatched junction bases: 11. The CDR3 is 15 amino acids. Germline CDR1 MDHEN, CDR2 SYDVKM. The CDR3 protein is CASSPPSYRGQTQYF. The CDR3 DNA is TGTGCCAGCAGCCCGCCCTCATACAGGGGGCAGACCCAGTACTTC.

The chain combines TRBV5-1 with TRBJ2-7, with 11 bases identical to TRBD2. V was clipped by 3 bases and J by 2 bases; unmatched bases: 1. The CDR3 sequence is 14 residues long. Germline V gives CDR1 SGHRS, CDR2 YFSETQ. The CDR3 protein is CASSSSGRTYEQYF. The CDR3 DNA follows: TGCGCCAGCAGCTCTAGCGGGAGGACCTACGAGCAGTACTTC.

V is TRBV19 and J is TRBJ2-7; D gene unclear. The CDR3 loop spans 13 amino acids. Trimming left V 3 bases short and J 3 bases short, with 9 bases between. CDR1 is LNHDA, CDR2 SQIVND, per germline (reference sequence). The CDR3 region is CASSITNGYEQYF. The CDR3 DNA follows: TGTGCCAGTAGTATTACTAACGGCTACGAGCAGTACTTC. Drawing the rest from reference TRBV19 and TRBJ2-7, the complete variable domain is DGGITQSPKYLFRKEGQNVTLSCEQNLNHDAMYWYRQDPGQGLRLIYYSQIVNDFQKGDIAEGYSVSREKKESFPLTVTSAQKNPTAFYLCASSITNGYEQYFGPGTRLTVT.

The gene calls are TRBV6-5 and TRBJ1-2; D gene unclear. The V end was cut by 2 bases, the J end by 6 bases, with 10 bases between. CDR3 length: 13 amino acids. Germline CDR1 reads MNHEY; CDR2 reads SVGAGI. CDR3 coding DNA: TGTGCCAGCAGTTACGAGGGATGGGATGGCTACACCTTC. Its protein is CASSYEGWDGYTF.

V usage is TRBV5-6 and J usage is TRBJ2-7, with 8 bases aligning to TRBD2. Trimming at V came to 4 bases and at J to 5 bases, leaving 14 bases not matched to a gene. Per germline, CDR1 SGHDT and CDR2 YYEEEE. CDR3 size: 16 residues. The DNA for the CDR3 is TGTGCCAGCAGCGCGATTTTAGGGACTAGGGTCCACGAGCAGTACTTC. This sequence encodes CASSAILGTRVHEQYF. Together with reference TRBV5-6 and TRBJ2-7, the CDR3 gives the full variable domain: DAGVTQSPTHLIKTRGQQVTLRCSPKSGHDTVSWYQQALGQGPQFIFQYYEEEERQRGNFPDRFSGHQFPNYSSELNVNALLLGDSALYLCASSAILGTRVHEQYFGPGTRLTVT.

The chain is built from TRBV7-9 and TRBJ2-7, with 8 bases lining up with TRBD1. V was pared by 2 bases and J by 3 bases, with 6 bases of the junction left unmatched. Germline CDR1 reads SEHNR; CDR2 reads FQNEAQ (reference sequence). The CDR3 contains 15 residues. CDR3 sequence reads: CASSLWDRRFYEQYF. The CDR3 DNA is TGTGCCAGCAGCTTATGGGACAGGCGATTCTACGAGCAGTACTTC.

This rearrangement joins TRBV5-4 to TRBJ1-1, with a possible D match to TRBD1 (6 bases). V lost 4 bases and J lost 5, with 15 bases in between. The CDR3 sequence is 14 residues long. Per the germline V gene, CDR1 is SGHNT and CDR2 is YYREEE (reference sequence). The CDR3 DNA follows: TGTGCCAGCAGCCCGGCAGGGGTCCTTACTGAAGCTTTCTTT. It specifies CASSPAGVLTEAFF.

V gene TRBV5-1 combines with J gene TRBJ2-1; D call uncertain. The V end was cut by 3 bases, the J end by 8 bases, with 18 bases between. CDR3 size: 15 residues. Germline V gene sequence: CDR1 SGHRS, CDR2 YFSETQ. In DNA form, the CDR3 reads TGCGCCAGCAGCTACCGAGCTAGTAGCCTCGATGAGCAGTTCTTC. This sequence encodes CASSYRASSLDEQFF.

This clone was found many times. The chain joins TRBV6-5 to TRBJ1-1, with TRBD1 matching over 8 bases. V trimming: 7 bases; J trimming: 3 bases; junction bases outside the gene matches: 1. This CDR3 has 12 residues. Germline V gives CDR1 MNHEY, CDR2 SVGAGI. CDR3 bases: TGTGCCAGCAACAGGGGGGACACTGAAGCTTTCTTT. This sequence encodes CASNRGDTEAFF.

The gene calls are TRBV24-1 and TRBJ1-2; D remains unclear. Deletions cut 4 bases from V and 5 bases from J, with 7 bases between. From germline, CDR1 is KGHDR and CDR2 SFDVKD. The CDR3 is made up of 12 amino acids. The CDR3 DNA follows: TGTGCCACCAGTGAATACAGATATGGCTACACCTTC. It is translated as CATSEYRYGYTF.

This clone was seen once. J is TRBJ2-1 and V is TRBV11-2; no reliable D call. The CDR3 is made up of 11 amino acids. V was cut by 0 bases and J by 8 bases, with 2 bases left in between. The germline V gene has CDR1 SGHAT and CDR2 FQNNGV. The CDR3 loop reads CASSLDYEQFF. CDR3 DNA sequence: TGTGCCAGCAGCTTAGACTATGAGCAGTTCTTC.

The rearrangement links TRBV21-1 to TRBJ1-1. TRBV21-1 is flagged as a pseudogene. This CDR3 is 15 amino acids long. CDR3 in amino acids: CASSWPGGNNTEAFF. CDR3 bases: TGTGCCAGCAGCTGGCCCGGGGGGAACAACACTGAAGCTTTCTTT.

The rearrangement joins TRBV15 to TRBJ1-5; TRBD1 agrees at 10 bases. V was pared by 0 bases and J by 4 bases, with 0 bases of the junction left unmatched. Germline loops: CDR1 LNHNV, CDR2 YYDKDF (reference sequence). The CDR3 sequence is 15 residues long. The CDR3 bases are TGTGCCACCAGCAGAGAGGGACAGGGGAATCAGCCCCAGCATTTT. Its translation is CATSREGQGNQPQHF.